Following are 24 T cell receptor beta chains from one sample sequenced in a study of cytomegalovirus exposure and HLA in healthy donors. Sequenced by immunoSEQ multiplex PCR; TCRdb stores in-frame clones only, minus some. Altogether 130,000 to 150,000 clones are present, over 80% being singletons, with the ten largest covering under 8%. The sample consisted of PBMCs. The source is a woman aged 25 to 39 in good health and CMV-seropositive.

The CDR3: CASSQVRDLRQGDTQYF. The CDR3 DNA follows: TGCGCCAGCAGCCAAGTACGGGACTTGAGACAAGGAGATACGCAGTATTTT. The J gene is TRBJ2-3, the V gene TRBV4-1; a possible D gene is TRBD2 (6 bases). Germline lookup yields CDR1 MGHRA and CDR2 YSYEKL. Trimming removed 1 base at V and 5 bases at J, with 19 bases between. This CDR3 has 17 amino acids.

This clone has more than one count but fewer than ten. The chain carries TRBV27 and TRBJ1-2; no clear D. This CDR3 spans 13 amino acids. Germline V gene lookup returns CDR1 MNHEY and CDR2 SMNVEV (reference sequence). Deletions cut 5 bases from V and 6 bases from J, with 13 bases between. In nucleotides, the CDR3 is TGTGCCAGCAGTCCTCCCCCAGGTGATGGCTACACCTTC. Translated: CASSPPPGDGYTF.

This clone was detected once. V is TRBV28 and J is TRBJ1-1, with 8 bases identical to TRBD1. Unmatched junction bases numbered 7, after V lost 6 bases and J lost 4 bases. This CDR3 has 14 amino acids. Germline values: CDR1 MDHEN, CDR2 SYDVKM. The CDR3 DNA follows: TGTGCCAGCAGCCCCAGGGGGCTGGGCACTGAAGCTTTCTTT. The encoded protein is CASSPRGLGTEAFF.

The chain carries TRBV7-6 and TRBJ1-2; no clear D gene. V lost 5 bases and J 1 base, leaving 11 bases between the germline ends. This CDR3 has 14 residues. Per germline, CDR1 SGHVS and CDR2 FNYEAQ. This CDR3 is CASSPSGINYGYTF. DNA for the CDR3: TGTGCCAGCAGCCCGTCCGGGATTAACTATGGCTACACCTTC.

V and J are TRBV2 and TRBJ2-6; D possibly corresponds to TRBD1 (6 bases). Germline CDR1 SNHLY, CDR2 FYNNEI. The CDR3 loop spans 15 amino acids. With 3 bases removed from V and 2 bases from J, the gap between germline ends came to 8 bases. CDR3 bases: TGTGCCAGCAGTGACAGGGGTGCTGGGGCCAACGTCCTGACTTTC. It is translated as CASSDRGAGANVLTF.

V gene TRBV6-1 combines with J gene TRBJ2-3; 7 bases agree with TRBD1. With 4 bases clipped from V and 3 bases from J, the junction kept 7 bases outside the gene matches. CDR3 length equals 15 residues. Germline V gives CDR1 MNHNS, CDR2 SASEGT. The CDR3 DNA follows: TGTGCCAGCAGTGTAGACAGGGTCAGGACAGATACGCAGTATTTT. It encodes CASSVDRVRTDTQYF.

The genes are TRBV13 and TRBJ1-2; possibly TRBD1 for D (5 bases). Germline loops: CDR1 PRHDT, CDR2 FYEKMQ (reference sequence). The V end lost 3 bases, the J end lost 2 bases, and 10 bases lay between the germline ends. The CDR3 is 14 amino acids. The CDR3 reads CASSFEAGNYGYTF. The CDR3 DNA is TGTGCCAGCAGCTTCGAAGCAGGGAACTATGGCTACACCTTC. Using reference TRBV13 and TRBJ1-2 for the parts outside the CDR3, the full variable domain is AAGVIQSPRHLIKEKRETATLKCYPIPRHDTVYWYQQGPGQDPQFLISFYEKMQSDKGSIPDRFSAQQFSDYHSELNMSSLELGDSALYFCASSFEAGNYGYTFGSGTRLTVV.

In DNA, the CDR3 is TGTGCCACCAGCTTCACCCTGGAGGCAGGAGGGAGCTACGAGCAGTACTTC. It is translated as CATSFTLEAGGSYEQYF. J is TRBJ2-7 and V is TRBV15; D is perhaps TRBD2 (6 bases). The CDR3 consists of 17 residues. The germline V gene has CDR1 LNHNV and CDR2 YYDKDF (reference sequence). V dropped 5 bases and J dropped 3 bases, with 23 bases sitting between them.

The chain uses TRBV4-1 and TRBJ1-5; no firm D call. The CDR3 loop spans 16 amino acids. V lost 0 bases and J 4 bases, leaving 13 bases between the germline ends. From germline, CDR1 is MGHRA and CDR2 YSYEKL. The CDR3 protein is CASSQDGLLGNQPQHF. The CDR3 DNA follows: TGCGCCAGCAGCCAAGATGGGTTGCTCGGGAATCAGCCCCAGCATTTT.

The chain combines TRBV12-2 with TRBJ2-3; the table's D gene call, TRBD2, was not cross checked with the DNA. TRBV12-2 is deemed a pseudogene. This CDR3 comprises 16 residues. The CDR3 nucleotides are TGTGCAAGTCGCTTAGAACCGGTTTCTAGCACAGATACGCAGTATTTT. This translates into CASRLEPVSSTDTQYF.

This chain links TRBV7-8 with TRBJ1-2; possibly TRBD1 for D (5 bases). Germline values: CDR1 SGHVS, CDR2 FQNEAQ. CDR3 size: 14 residues. V lost 5 bases, J lost 4 bases, and 14 bases lay in between. The CDR3 is CASSEGDRSYGYTF. The CDR3 coding sequence is TGTGCCAGCAGCGAAGGAGACAGATCCTATGGCTACACCTTC.

Comment on this clone: In the same sample, other DNA sequences code for this CDR3. The genes are TRBV15 and TRBJ2-7, with a weak D call TRBD2 (6 bases). The CDR3 spans 13 residues. Trimming pared 5 bases from V and 0 bases from J, leaving 8 bases between. Germline V CDR1 and CDR2: LNHNV, YYDKDF (reference sequence). CDR3 amino acids: CATSPGSSYEQYF. CDR3 sequence (DNA): TGTGCCACCAGCCCCGGGAGCTCCTACGAGCAGTACTTC.

In this sample, this clone turned up once. The chain uses TRBV28 and TRBJ1-5, with unresolved D. CDR1 and CDR2 from the germline V gene are MDHEN and SYDVKM. The V end lost 10 bases, the J end lost 7 bases, and 17 bases lay between the germline ends. The length of the CDR3 is 13 residues. CDR3 loop: CATLLFGRQPQHF. Here the CDR3 DNA reads TGTGCCACCCTACTATTCGGTCGCCAGCCCCAGCATTTT.

In this sample, this clone turned up once. The V call is TRBV18, the J call TRBJ2-5; TRBD1 matches 7 bases. Trimming took 6 bases from V and 4 from J; bases not matched to a gene: 5. The CDR3 is 13 residues long. CDR1 and CDR2 (germline): KGHSH, LQKENI. The CDR3 DNA follows: TGTGCCAGCTCCCGACAGGGTGGAGAGACCCAGTACTTC. As protein: CASSRQGGETQYF. The full variable domain, rest sourced from reference TRBV18 and TRBJ2-5, is NAGVMQNPRHLVRRRGQEARLRCSPMKGHSHVYWYRQLPEEGLKFMVYLQKENIIDESGMPKERFSAEFPKEGPSILRIQQVVRGDSAAYFCASSRQGGETQYFGPGTRLLVL.

The V and J genes are TRBV2 and TRBJ2-3, with no clear D. The germline V gene encodes CDR1 SNHLY and CDR2 FYNNEI. V shed 6 bases and J shed 2 bases, with 12 bases lying between them. This CDR3 is 14 amino acids long. The CDR3 DNA sequence: TGTGCCAGCAGAAGAACTCGCAACACAGATACGCAGTATTTT. This translates into CASRRTRNTDTQYF.

This chain links TRBV19 with TRBJ2-5; possibly TRBD2 for D (6 bases). CDR1 and CDR2 (germline): LNHDA, SQIVND (reference sequence). The ends were cut back, 5 bases at V and 1 base at J, with 11 bases in the middle. This CDR3 has 14 residues. DNA of the CDR3: TGTGCCAGTAGTCTAAGGCGGGGCCAAGAGACCCAGTACTTC. Amino acid sequence: CASSLRRGQETQYF. Supplemented by reference TRBV19 and TRBJ2-5, the full variable domain reads DGGITQSPKYLFRKEGQNVTLSCEQNLNHDAMYWYRQDPGQGLRLIYYSQIVNDFQKGDIAEGYSVSREKKESFPLTVTSAQKNPTAFYLCASSLRRGQETQYFGPGTRLLVL.

V and J are TRBV5-1 and TRBJ2-2, with 7 bases that match TRBD1. The J segment lost 4 bases and the V segment lost 4 bases, leaving 4 bases of the junction unmatched. From germline, CDR1 is SGHRS and CDR2 YFSETQ. There are 14 residues in the CDR3. CDR3 sequence (DNA): TGCGCCAGCAGCCCTGGGACAGCCACCGGGGAGCTGTTTTTT. Protein product: CASSPGTATGELFF.

V usage is TRBV5-1 and J usage is TRBJ2-7, with 10 bases aligning to TRBD2. CDR3 length: 16 amino acids. Germline V gene sequence: CDR1 SGHRS, CDR2 YFSETQ. Germline trimming cut 3 bases from V and 0 bases from J; bases unmatched to any gene: 6. CDR3 DNA: TGCGCCAGCAGCTCTAGGACTAGCGGAGTCTCCTACGAGCAGTACTTC. Protein: CASSSRTSGVSYEQYF.

The genes are TRBV2 and TRBJ2-5, with D perhaps TRBD1 (6 bases). This CDR3 spans 13 amino acids. The V end lost 5 bases, the J end lost 7 bases, and 14 bases lay between the germline ends. From germline, CDR1 is SNHLY and CDR2 FYNNEI. The CDR3: CASSPRTDATQYF. DNA for the CDR3: TGTGCCAGCAGTCCTAGGACAGACGCGACCCAGTACTTC.

The V call is TRBV5-1, the J call TRBJ2-5; TRBD1 aligns across 11 bases. Trimming at V came to 6 bases and at J to 5 bases, leaving 6 bases not matched to a gene. This CDR3 contains 14 residues. Germline CDR1 and CDR2: SGHRS and YFSETQ. CDR3 in DNA: TGCGCCAGCAAGGAGGGGACAGGGGGGGAGACCCAGTACTTC. It codes for CASKEGTGGETQYF.

In this sample, this clone turned up a few times. The rearrangement joins TRBV5-6 to TRBJ1-6; 8 bases match TRBD1. V lost 4 bases and J lost 9; bases outside the gene matches: 9. The germline CDR1 and CDR2 sequences are SGHDT and YYEEEE. This CDR3 region has 15 residues. The CDR3 DNA reads TGTGCCAGCAGCCGAGGGGACAGGAATTCTTCACCCCTCCACTTT. Translation: CASSRGDRNSSPLHF.

The chain joins TRBV9 to TRBJ2-3; 11 bases match TRBD2. CDR3 length equals 16 residues. With 5 bases clipped from V and 4 bases from J, the junction kept 9 bases outside the gene matches. Germline V gene sequence: CDR1 SGDLS, CDR2 YYNGEE. As DNA, the CDR3 is TGTGCCAGCAGTGCTTTAGCGGGAGGGTACTCAGATACGCAGTATTTT. It is translated as CASSALAGGYSDTQYF.

V usage is TRBV6-5 and J usage is TRBJ2-1; the D gene is possibly TRBD2 (5 bases). The V end was cut by 7 bases, the J end by 0 bases, with 10 bases between. CDR1 MNHEY and CDR2 SVGAGI come from the germline V gene. The length of the CDR3 is 14 residues. CDR3 protein: CASMAEVSYNEQFF. The CDR3 nucleotides are TGTGCCAGCATGGCGGAGGTCTCCTACAATGAGCAGTTCTTC.

In regard to this clone: The same CDR3 also results from other DNA sequences found in this sample. The chain employs TRBV5-1 and TRBJ2-7, with D possibly TRBD1 on 6 matching bases. V lost 0 bases to trimming and J lost 7 bases, with 20 bases between them. The length of the CDR3 is 16 residues. In germline, CDR1 is SGHRS, CDR2 YFSETQ. The CDR3: CASSLAVGGEGYEQYF. The CDR3, as DNA: TGCGCCAGCAGCTTGGCCGTAGGGGGAGAGGGCTATGAGCAGTACTTC.